This T cell receptor (beta chain) was retrieved from a study of blood T cell repertoires in COVID-19. Background on the study: Acute and convalescent COVID-19 samples came from the United States, Italy and Spain.

The V gene's germline CDR1 is LGHNA and CDR2 YNFKEQ. The length of the CDR3 is 17 residues. Trimming at V came to 4 bases and at J to 3 bases, leaving 10 bases not matched to a gene. Original methodology: Reference gene primer amplification gave estimated nucleated cell counts. The repertoire was sequenced with immunoSEQ multiplex PCR; TCRdb's copy has only in-frame clones and lacks some. V and J calls and clone size are copied from that table; D and trimming were computed from the DNA. The sample has some 180,000 clones, about 80% seen once. The clonotype was recovered from a woman aged 50 to 65 with active or convalescent COVID-19. Sequencing was performed on peripheral blood. The rearrangement links TRBV4-2 to TRBJ2-2; the match to TRBD2 covers 8 bases. The DNA of the CDR3 is TGTGCCAGCAGCCCGACTAGCGACGGGCAACACACCGGGGAGCTGTTTTTT. Its protein product is CASSPTSDGQHTGELFF.